Listed below are T cell receptor beta chains from one sample, sequenced in a study of T cell changes during pregnancy in multiple sclerosis. This table comes from immunoSEQ multiplex PCR, and its TCRdb copy is limited to in-frame clones, with some not included. Of around 36,000 clones listed, approximately 90% were seen once; the top ten hold around 1.2%. The sample was peripheral blood, taken before pregnancy. The receptors stem from a female donor with multiple sclerosis, enrolled in a pregnancy study. CDR3s include the opening cysteine and the closing phenylalanine or tryptophan. D genes are given only for firm matches.

D gene	V gene	J gene	CDR3 protein
-	TRBV5-4	TRBJ2-6	CASSLDRGAGANVLTF
-	TRBV29-1	TRBJ1-2	CSGGGDGLSNYGYTF
TRBD1	TRBV29-1	TRBJ1-4	CSVVQGRNEKLFF
TRBD1	TRBV7-9	TRBJ2-1	CASSLGEGHRGYNEQFF
-	TRBV5-1	TRBJ2-2	CASSLEGENTGELFF
TRBD2	TRBV28	TRBJ2-3	CASSFYGGRAGDTQYF
-	TRBV5-1	TRBJ1-2	CASRIDTGFSGDGYTF
-	TRBV11-1	TRBJ1-1	CASSLERDTEAFF
TRBD2	TRBV4-1	TRBJ2-7	CASSETSPTYEQYF
TRBD2	TRBV28	TRBJ2-1	CASKLAGGLYNEQFF
-	TRBV30	TRBJ1-1	CAWSRQLQLTEAFF
-	TRBV9	TRBJ2-7	CASSVANSPTYEQYF
-	TRBV6-6	TRBJ1-3	CASSTTEDTIYF
TRBD1	TRBV28	TRBJ2-3	CASSIPGQGPDTQYF
TRBD1	TRBV11-2	TRBJ1-2	CASSLDQDRGSDYGYTF
-	TRBV20-1	TRBJ1-1	CRGEGGTEAFF
TRBD1	TRBV2	TRBJ1-1	CASSPRTGEYTEAFF
TRBD1	TRBV6-6	TRBJ1-6	CASSKGQGSHNSPLHF
-	TRBV27	TRBJ1-2	CASSLGGTNYGYTF
-	TRBV12-5	TRBJ2-1	CASELKRGYNEQFF
-	TRBV28	TRBJ1-1	CASSRPRVGDAFF